A selection of T cell receptor beta chains follows, all from one sample in a study of cytomegalovirus exposure and HLA in healthy donors. The repertoire was sequenced with immunoSEQ multiplex PCR; TCRdb's copy has only in-frame clones and lacks some. The sample comprises some 110,000 clones, over 70% of which are singletons, and about 9.9% rests with the top ten. The sequenced material came from PBMCs. The receptors were gathered from a woman aged 50 to 60 in good health and CMV-seropositive. Each CDR3 is given with its conserved first and last residue. The D gene is left open where the match is weak. Where a row states a size, it is once, few, many or the class of an expanded clone; other rows omit it.

v_gene	j_gene	abundance	d_gene	CDR3aa	CDR3nt
TRBV5-5	TRBJ2-5	.	.	CASSLRPGETQYF	TGTGCCAGCAGCTTGAGACCGGGAGAGACCCAGTACTTC
TRBV30	TRBJ2-7	.	.	CAWSRPGQAYEQYF	TGTGCCTGGAGCCGACCAGGACAAGCCTACGAGCAGTACTTC
TRBV5-1	TRBJ2-1	.	TRBD2	CASSSLAGTSGRAKYNEQFF	TGCGCCAGCAGCTCGTTGGCCGGGACTAGCGGGAGGGCCAAGTACAATGAGCAGTTCTTC
TRBV19	TRBJ1-6	.	.	CASTTGSGSYNSPLHF	TGTGCCAGTACCACAGGGAGTGGCTCCTATAATTCACCCCTCCACTTT
TRBV2	TRBJ2-2	.	.	CASSPPGGWNTGELFF	TGTGCCAGCAGTCCCCCTGGGGGCTGGAACACCGGGGAGCTGTTTTTT
TRBV5-1	TRBJ2-7	.	TRBD1	CASSKTTGGVNEQYF	TGCGCCAGCAGCAAAACGACAGGGGGCGTAAACGAGCAGTACTTC
TRBV7-8	TRBJ1-1	.	.	CASSQGTANTEAFF	TGTGCCAGCAGCCAGGGGACGGCGAACACTGAAGCTTTCTTT
TRBV25-1	TRBJ1-2	.	.	CASRSAVDGYTF	TGTGCCAGCAGGTCGGCGGTGGATGGCTACACCTTC
TRBV2	TRBJ2-7	.	TRBD1	CASSDWTGQTYEQYF	TGTGCCAGCAGTGATTGGACAGGGCAAACCTACGAGCAGTACTTC
TRBV5-1	TRBJ2-1	.	.	CASSHTTDSISYNEQFF	TGCGCCAGCAGCCACACGACAGATTCCATCTCCTACAATGAGCAGTTCTTC
TRBV27	TRBJ2-3	.	TRBD2	CASSYREADTQYF	TGTGCCAGCAGTTACCGGGAGGCAGATACGCAGTATTTT
TRBV6-5	TRBJ1-5	.	.	CASSSVYSNQPQHF	TGTGCCAGCAGCTCAGTTTATAGCAATCAGCCCCAGCATTTT
TRBV5-1	TRBJ1-2	once	TRBD1	CASSLSGTANYGYTF	TGCGCCAGCAGCTTATCCGGGACAGCTAACTATGGCTACACCTTC
TRBV7-3	TRBJ1-1	.	.	CASSFIIVGLTEAFF	TGTGCCAGCAGCTTTATTATTGTGGGGCTCACTGAAGCTTTCTTT
TRBV19	TRBJ2-7	few	TRBD1	CASSRYGDRSYYEQYF	TGTGCCAGTAGTAGGTATGGGGACAGGTCCTACTACGAGCAGTACTTC
TRBV10-3	TRBJ2-1	.	.	CAISPGLTLNEQFF	TGTGCCATCAGTCCCGGACTGACCCTCAATGAGCAGTTCTTC
TRBV5-1	TRBJ2-1	.	.	CASSSSGDGYNEQFF	TGCGCCAGCAGCTCATCAGGGGACGGTTACAATGAGCAGTTCTTC
TRBV27	TRBJ1-1	few	.	CASSSGTEAFF	TGTGCCAGCAGCTCCGGGACAGAAGCTTTCTTT
TRBV7-2	TRBJ2-1	.	.	CASSFPASSLDSYNEQFF	TGTGCCAGCAGCTTTCCCGCTTCCTCTCTAGACTCCTACAATGAGCAGTTCTTC
TRBV4-2	TRBJ1-1	.	TRBD1	CASSRGQGESEAFF	TGTGCCAGCAGCCGCGGACAGGGGGAGTCTGAAGCTTTCTTT
TRBV7-2	TRBJ2-5	.	TRBD1	CASSLGGQGKETQYF	TGTGCCAGCAGCTTAGGGGGACAGGGAAAAGAGACCCAGTACTTC
TRBV19	TRBJ1-4	few	.	CASGAGANEKLFF	TGTGCCAGTGGAGCGGGCGCGAATGAAAAACTGTTTTTT
TRBV19	TRBJ2-2	.	.	CASSVYLGAPDTGELFF	TGTGCCAGTAGTGTATACTTAGGGGCCCCGGACACCGGGGAGCTGTTTTTT
TRBV2	TRBJ1-5	.	TRBD1	CASGRDRVNQPQHF	TGTGCCAGCGGCCGGGACAGGGTCAATCAGCCCCAGCATTTT
TRBV6-1	TRBJ2-7	.	TRBD1	CASSEQGQRIYEQYF	TGTGCCAGCAGTGAACAGGGACAGAGAATTTACGAGCAGTACTTC
TRBV19	TRBJ2-7	.	.	CASRDKGAYEQYF	TGTGCCAGCCGGGACAAGGGGGCCTACGAGCAGTACTTC
TRBV7-9	TRBJ2-4	.	.	CASSQAGSKNIQYF	TGTGCCAGCAGCCAAGCAGGATCCAAAAACATTCAGTACTTC
TRBV18	TRBJ2-7	.	.	CASSPGDGRRHYEQYF	TGTGCCAGCTCACCCGGCGACGGGAGAAGACACTACGAGCAGTACTTC
TRBV28	TRBJ2-6	.	TRBD1	CASSQSQGAGGANVLTF	TGTGCCAGCAGCCAATCACAGGGGGCGGGCGGGGCCAACGTCCTGACTTTC
TRBV7-8	TRBJ1-1	.	.	CASSLQTELNTEAFF	TGTGCCAGCAGCTTACAGACAGAGTTGAACACTGAAGCTTTCTTT
TRBV27	TRBJ2-2	.	.	CASGSVVVTYSTSTGELFF	TGTGCCAGCGGCAGCGTCGTTGTCACCTACTCAACAAGCACCGGGGAGCTGTTTTTT
TRBV6-1	TRBJ2-3	.	TRBD2	CASSVSSGSADTQYF	TGTGCCAGCAGTGTCTCTAGCGGAAGCGCGGATACGCAGTATTTT
TRBV5-1	TRBJ1-1	.	.	CASSLDVQGGLGGDTEAFF	TGCGCCAGCAGCTTGGATGTACAGGGTGGGTTAGGAGGTGACACTGAAGCTTTCTTT
TRBV7-2	TRBJ2-7	.	.	CASTIRGGGRTGEQYF	TGTGCCAGCACCATTAGGGGGGGCGGCCGGACGGGAGAGCAGTACTTC
TRBV5-8	TRBJ1-1	.	.	CASSLGRELTNTEAFF	TGTGCCAGCAGCTTGGGCCGGGAGCTAACAAACACTGAAGCTTTCTTT
TRBV30	TRBJ1-1	.	TRBD1	CAWTGRHRGSTEAFF	TGTGCCTGGACCGGTCGGCACAGGGGAAGCACTGAAGCTTTCTTT
TRBV10-3	TRBJ1-3	.	TRBD1	CAITDRATSGNTIYF	TGTGCCATCACCGACAGGGCTACCTCTGGAAACACCATATATTTT
TRBV2	TRBJ2-3	few	TRBD2	CASSEARGTSGSTDTQYF	TGTGCCAGCAGTGAAGCGCGGGGGACTAGCGGGAGCACAGATACGCAGTATTTT
TRBV9	TRBJ2-7	.	TRBD2	CASSPGLVSYEQYF	TGTGCCAGCAGTCCTGGACTAGTATCGTACGAGCAGTACTTC
TRBV5-1	TRBJ2-1	.	TRBD2	CASNPSGGAYNEQFF	TGCGCCAGCAACCCTAGCGGGGGGGCTTACAATGAGCAGTTCTTC
TRBV6-1	TRBJ2-4	.	.	CASSDGAASKNIQYF	TGTGCCAGCAGTGATGGTGCGGCTTCCAAAAACATTCAGTACTTC
TRBV18	TRBJ2-7	.	.	CASSPLEGRYEQYF	TGTGCCAGCTCACCCCTGGAGGGCCGCTACGAGCAGTACTTC
TRBV27	TRBJ1-1	.	.	CASSPQGIANTEAFF	TGTGCCAGCAGTCCACAGGGTATTGCGAACACTGAAGCTTTCTTT
TRBV7-9	TRBJ2-1	.	.	CASSLGSSNEQFF	TGTGCCAGCAGCTTAGGATCGAGTAATGAGCAGTTCTTC
TRBV28	TRBJ1-5	.	.	CASTLPGEGDNQPQHF	TGTGCCAGCACTTTACCGGGCGAGGGGGACAATCAGCCCCAGCATTTT
TRBV14	TRBJ1-1	.	.	CASSQGRVHIFF	TGTGCCAGCAGCCAAGGGAGGGTCCATATTTTCTTT
TRBV5-1	TRBJ2-1	few	.	CASSFGGSREQFF	TGCGCCAGCAGCTTTGGGGGGAGCCGGGAGCAGTTCTTC
TRBV18	TRBJ1-5	.	.	CASSPQGVSNQPQHF	TGTGCCAGCTCACCACAGGGGGTTAGCAATCAGCCCCAGCATTTT
TRBV19	TRBJ2-1	.	.	CASSIGGRGDEQFF	TGTGCCAGTAGTATAGGGGGCAGGGGCGATGAGCAGTTCTTC
TRBV5-5	TRBJ1-1	few	.	CASSFAQLNTEAFF	TGTGCCAGCAGCTTCGCGCAACTGAACACTGAAGCTTTCTTT
TRBV19	TRBJ1-5	.	TRBD1	CASRTMGQPSNQPQHF	TGTGCCAGTAGGACGATGGGACAGCCAAGCAATCAGCCCCAGCATTTT
TRBV2	TRBJ1-6	.	.	CASNRDRASPLHF	TGTGCCAGCAACAGGGACCGGGCTTCACCCCTCCACTTT
TRBV15	TRBJ2-7	once	.	CATSSPGQGFNEQYF	TGTGCCACCAGCAGCCCCGGGCAGGGGTTCAACGAGCAGTACTTC
TRBV2	TRBJ2-7	.	TRBD1	CASKQHRDSTYEQYF	TGTGCCAGCAAACAGCATCGGGACAGCACCTACGAGCAGTACTTC
TRBV7-2	TRBJ1-1	.	.	CASSLRAGVGGETTEAFF	TGTGCCAGCAGCTTAAGGGCGGGGGTTGGGGGGGAGACCACTGAAGCTTTCTTT
TRBV29-1	TRBJ1-3	.	.	CSVDIGGSGNTIYF	TGCAGCGTTGATATAGGAGGAAGTGGAAACACCATATATTTT
TRBV19	TRBJ1-2	.	.	CASSIVPRDGYTF	TGTGCCAGTAGTATAGTCCCGCGAGATGGCTACACCTTC
TRBV6-1	TRBJ1-1	few	TRBD1	CASSPTGGIEAFF	TGTGCCAGCAGCCCTACAGGGGGTATTGAAGCTTTCTTT
TRBV10-3	TRBJ2-6	.	TRBD1	CAISESWTGNSGANVLTF	TGTGCCATCAGTGAGTCGTGGACAGGAAACTCTGGGGCCAACGTCCTGACTTTC
TRBV29-1	TRBJ2-7	.	TRBD2	CSAQATSGGVQYF	TGCAGCGCCCAAGCTACCAGCGGGGGGGTGCAGTACTTC